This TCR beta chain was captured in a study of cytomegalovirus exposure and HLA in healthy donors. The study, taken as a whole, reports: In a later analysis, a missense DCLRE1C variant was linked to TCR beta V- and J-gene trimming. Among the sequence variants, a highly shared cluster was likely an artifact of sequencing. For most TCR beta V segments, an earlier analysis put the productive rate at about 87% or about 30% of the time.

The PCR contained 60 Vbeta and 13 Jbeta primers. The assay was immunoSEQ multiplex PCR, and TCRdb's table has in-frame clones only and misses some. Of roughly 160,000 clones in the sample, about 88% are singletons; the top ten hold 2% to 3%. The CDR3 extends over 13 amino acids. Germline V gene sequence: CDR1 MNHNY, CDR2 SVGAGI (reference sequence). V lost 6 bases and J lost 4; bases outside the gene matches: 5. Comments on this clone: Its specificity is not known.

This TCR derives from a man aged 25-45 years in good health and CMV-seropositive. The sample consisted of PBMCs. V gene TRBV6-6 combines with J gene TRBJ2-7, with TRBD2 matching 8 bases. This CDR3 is CASSFGGGYEQYF. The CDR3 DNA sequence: TGTGCCAGCAGCTTCGGGGGGGGATACGAGCAGTACTTC.